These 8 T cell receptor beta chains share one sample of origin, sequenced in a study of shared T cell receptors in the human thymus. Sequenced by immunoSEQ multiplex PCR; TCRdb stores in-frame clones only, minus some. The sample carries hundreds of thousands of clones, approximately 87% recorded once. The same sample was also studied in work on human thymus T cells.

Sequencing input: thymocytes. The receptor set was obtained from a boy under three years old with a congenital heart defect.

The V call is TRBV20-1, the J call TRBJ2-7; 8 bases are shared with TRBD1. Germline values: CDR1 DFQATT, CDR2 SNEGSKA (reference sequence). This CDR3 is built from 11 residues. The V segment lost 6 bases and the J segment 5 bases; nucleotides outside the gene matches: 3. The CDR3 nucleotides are TGCAGTGCGGACAGGGTCAACGAGCAGTACTTC. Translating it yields CSADRVNEQYF.

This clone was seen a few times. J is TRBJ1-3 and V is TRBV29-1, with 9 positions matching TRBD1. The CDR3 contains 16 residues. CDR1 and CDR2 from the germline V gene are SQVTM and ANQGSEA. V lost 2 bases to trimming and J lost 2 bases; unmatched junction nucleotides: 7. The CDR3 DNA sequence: TGCAGCGTTGAATGCTCGGACAGGGGTACTGGAAACACCATATATTTT. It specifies CSVECSDRGTGNTIYF.

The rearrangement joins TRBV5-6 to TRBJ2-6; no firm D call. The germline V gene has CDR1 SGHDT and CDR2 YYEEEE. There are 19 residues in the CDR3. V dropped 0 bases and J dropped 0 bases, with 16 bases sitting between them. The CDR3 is CASSLVTPKPPSGANVLTF. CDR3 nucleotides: TGTGCCAGCAGCTTGGTTACCCCTAAACCCCCCTCTGGGGCCAACGTCCTGACTTTC.

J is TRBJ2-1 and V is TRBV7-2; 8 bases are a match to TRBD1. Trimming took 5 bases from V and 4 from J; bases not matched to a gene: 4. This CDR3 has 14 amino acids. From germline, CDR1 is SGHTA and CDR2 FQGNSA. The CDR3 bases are TGTGCCAGCAGCCCCCGGACAGGGTACAATGAGCAGTTCTTC. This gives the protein CASSPRTGYNEQFF.

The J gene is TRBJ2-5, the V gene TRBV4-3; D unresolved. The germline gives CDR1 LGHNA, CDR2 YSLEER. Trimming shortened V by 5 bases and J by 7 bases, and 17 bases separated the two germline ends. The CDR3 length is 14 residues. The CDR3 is CASSNGASRRTQYF. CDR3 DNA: TGCGCCAGCAGCAACGGAGCGTCCCGTAGGACCCAGTACTTC.

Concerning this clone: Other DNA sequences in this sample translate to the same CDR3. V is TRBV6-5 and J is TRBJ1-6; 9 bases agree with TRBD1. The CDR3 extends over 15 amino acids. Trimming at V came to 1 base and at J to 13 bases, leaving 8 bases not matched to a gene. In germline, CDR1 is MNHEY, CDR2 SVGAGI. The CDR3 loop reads CASSYLGQGSSPLHF. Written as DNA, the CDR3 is TGTGCCAGCAGTTACTTGGGACAGGGCTCTTCCCCCCTCCACTTT.

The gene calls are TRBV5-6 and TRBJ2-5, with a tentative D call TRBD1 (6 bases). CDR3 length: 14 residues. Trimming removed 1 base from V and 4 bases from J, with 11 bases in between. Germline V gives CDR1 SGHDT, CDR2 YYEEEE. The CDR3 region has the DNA TGTGCCAGCAGCTTGAAGGGGGACGGAGAGACCCAGTACTTC. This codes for CASSLKGDGETQYF.

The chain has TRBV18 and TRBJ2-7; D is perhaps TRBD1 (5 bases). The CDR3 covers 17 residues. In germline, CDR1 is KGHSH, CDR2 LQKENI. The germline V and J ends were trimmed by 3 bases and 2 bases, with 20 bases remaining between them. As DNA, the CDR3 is TGTGCCAGCTCACCGAAAGTCCGCAGGGCGGAGCCCTACGAGCAGTACTTC. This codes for CASSPKVRRAEPYEQYF.